This entry lists 29 T cell receptor beta chains sequenced from one sample in a study of early T cells in non-severe SARS-CoV-2 infection. TCRdb ran MiXCR on the 5' RACE reads and lists one entry per CDR3 protein. The table lists about 48,000 distinct CDR3 sequences, more than 6.5% of them singletons, with about 5.3% in the top ten. The sample comprised whole blood. These receptors all come from an adult who was a healthcare worker with PCR-confirmed SARS-CoV-2 infection or an uninfected control (not recorded which).

The rearrangement joins TRBV5-1 to TRBJ2-7; D possibly corresponds to TRBD1 (6 bases). The germline gives CDR1 SGHRS, CDR2 YFSETQ. There are 15 residues in the CDR3. V lost 2 bases to trimming and J lost 2 bases, with 14 bases between them. DNA for the CDR3: TGCGCCAGCAGCTTCTACAGGGACCCGCCCTACGAGCAGTACTTC. Translation: CASSFYRDPPYEQYF.

V and J are TRBV4-1 and TRBJ2-3; TRBD2 is a possible D gene (6 bases). The CDR3 contains 16 residues. V was trimmed by 0 bases and J by 8 bases, leaving 18 bases between them. Germline CDR1 MGHRA, CDR2 YSYEKL. In DNA form, the CDR3 reads TGCGCCAGCAGCCAAGATATGGGACTCCTACGGGGTACGCAGTATTTT. This codes for CASSQDMGLLRGTQYF.

This clonotype was observed many times. The chain has TRBV5-1 and TRBJ2-2; no reliable D call. The V gene's germline CDR1 is SGHRS and CDR2 YFSETQ. Trimming stripped 2 bases from V and 0 bases from J, with 5 bases between. The CDR3 is 14 residues long. The CDR3 is CASSLQTNTGELFF. CDR3 DNA sequence: TGCGCCAGCAGCTTACAAACGAACACCGGGGAGCTGTTTTTT. The complete variable domain, with remaining parts taken from reference TRBV5-1 and TRBJ2-2, reads KAGVTQTPRYLIKTRGQQVTLSCSPISGHRSVSWYQQTPGQGLQFLFEYFSETQRNKGNFPGRFSGRQFSNSRSEMNVSTLELGDSALYLCASSLQTNTGELFFGEGSRLTVL.

The sample holds many counts of this clonotype. The rearrangement joins TRBV5-5 to TRBJ1-4, with D unresolved. This CDR3 has 15 amino acids. Germline CDR1 reads SGHKS; CDR2 reads YYEKEE (reference sequence). The V gene lost 5 bases and the J gene lost 4 bases, with 15 bases spanning the gap. This chain's CDR3 is CASSSPTGINEKLFF. The DNA of the CDR3 is TGTGCCAGCAGTTCGCCGACCGGTATTAATGAAAAACTGTTTTTT.

This rearrangement joins TRBV3-1 to TRBJ2-5; TRBD1 matches at 11 bases. With V trimmed by 2 bases and J by 4 bases, 3 bases remained unmatched. In germline, CDR1 is LGHDT, CDR2 YNNKEL (reference sequence). The CDR3 sequence is 15 residues long. The CDR3 sequence: CASSQRTGGVETQYF. In DNA, the CDR3 is TGTGCCAGCAGCCAACGGACAGGGGGCGTAGAGACCCAGTACTTC.

This clonotype was counted ten times or more. The chain recombines TRBV27 with TRBJ2-3, with a weak D call TRBD2 (6 bases). Germline CDR1 reads MNHEY; CDR2 reads SMNVEV (reference sequence). There are 14 residues in the CDR3. The V end lost 4 bases, the J end lost 4 bases, and 12 bases lay between the germline ends. This chain's CDR3 is CASSWRDGADTQYF. DNA for the CDR3: TGTGCCAGCAGTTGGAGGGACGGAGCAGATACGCAGTATTTT.

This clonotype was seen ten or more times. The J gene is TRBJ1-4, the V gene TRBV7-6; no clear D. This CDR3 has 12 amino acids. Germline V gene sequence: CDR1 SGHVS, CDR2 FNYEAQ. With 3 bases removed from V and 7 bases from J, the gap between germline ends came to 6 bases. The CDR3 loop reads CASSFEGEKLFF. In DNA, the CDR3 is TGTGCCAGCAGCTTTGAGGGTGAAAAACTGTTTTTT.

By its share, this clonotype is medium-sized. This chain connects TRBV29-1 to TRBJ2-3; the D gene is possibly TRBD2 (5 bases). V shed 6 bases and J shed 4 bases, with 20 bases lying between them. This CDR3 is 15 amino acids long. Per germline, CDR1 SQVTM and CDR2 ANQGSEA. This chain's CDR3 is CSVDRLARVADTQYF. The CDR3 DNA reads as TGCAGCGTGGACCGCCTAGCAAGGGTGGCAGATACGCAGTATTTT.

This clonotype was picked up many times. This chain joins TRBV24-1 and TRBJ1-1, with unresolved D. The CDR3 consists of 13 residues. Trimming removed 5 bases at V and 0 bases at J, with 6 bases between. Germline V gene data show CDR1 as KGHDR and CDR2 as SFDVKD. CDR3: CATSVGLNTEAFF. The CDR3 DNA is TGTGCCACCAGTGTGGGTCTGAACACTGAAGCTTTCTTT.

The V call is TRBV10-3, the J call TRBJ1-2, with TRBD1 matching over 8 bases. Trimming removed 11 bases from V and 2 bases from J; junction bases left unmatched: 4. The germline CDR1 and CDR2 sequences are ENHRY and SYGVKD. The CDR3 totals 12 residues. In DNA, the CDR3 is TGTGCCTCACAGGGGGAGAACTATGGCTACACCTTC. Translating it yields CASQGENYGYTF.

This clonotype has only a few counts. The chain links TRBV20-1 to TRBJ2-2, with TRBD2 matching 13 bases. The CDR3 has 16 residues. V shed 6 bases, J shed 7 bases, and the junction held 11 bases outside the gene matches. The germline gives CDR1 DFQATT, CDR2 SNEGSKA (reference sequence). CDR3 region: CSAPGLAGDEGGELFF. The CDR3 nucleotides are TGCAGTGCGCCCGGACTAGCGGGGGATGAAGGCGGGGAGCTGTTTTTT.

The table lists this clonotype with many counts. The chain combines TRBV12-3 or TRBV12-4 with TRBJ1-1, with a possible D match to TRBD1 (5 bases). The CDR3 covers 17 residues. V was clipped by 5 bases and J by 0 bases, with 19 bases between them. CDR3 sequence reads: CASSTPGFSAVNTEAFF. In DNA, the CDR3 is TGTGCCAGCAGTACACCAGGGTTTTCGGCCGTGAACACTGAAGCTTTCTTT.

This clonotype has at least ten counts. The V gene is TRBV7-9, the J gene TRBJ1-2; D gene unclear. The V and J ends lost 7 bases and 1 base respectively, with 7 bases between them. Germline-derived CDR1 and CDR2 are SEHNR and FQNEAQ (reference sequence). CDR3 length: 12 amino acids. The CDR3 here is CASTSVNYGYTF. DNA for the CDR3: TGTGCCAGCACTTCTGTTAACTATGGCTACACCTTC.

This clonotype occurred a few times. The rearrangement links TRBV18 to TRBJ2-3; possible D gene TRBD1, 5 bases. CDR3 size: 15 residues. With 8 bases removed from V and 4 bases from J, the gap between germline ends came to 19 bases. Germline values: CDR1 KGHSH, CDR2 LQKENI. The CDR3: CASHGVQVSADTQYF. As DNA, the CDR3 is TGTGCCAGCCACGGTGTACAGGTCAGCGCAGATACGCAGTATTTT.

V is TRBV12-3 or TRBV12-4 and J is TRBJ2-7; D gene uncertain. This CDR3 is 14 amino acids long. Trimming left V 6 bases short and J 2 bases short, with 14 bases between. The CDR3 bases are TGTGCCAGCAGCCACGGACCGAAGCCCTACGAGCAGTACTTC. This gives the protein CASSHGPKPYEQYF.

V is TRBV4-3 and J is TRBJ2-2, with D possibly TRBD1 on 6 matching bases. The CDR3 is made up of 15 amino acids. The V end lost 4 bases, the J end lost 2 bases, and 11 bases lay between the germline ends. The V gene's germline CDR1 is LGHNA and CDR2 YSLEER. The CDR3: CASSPGQRNTGELFF. The CDR3 DNA sequence: TGCGCCAGCAGCCCTGGACAGAGAAACACCGGGGAGCTGTTTTTT.

A remark on this clonotype: One end of the junction fails to match germline, which may point to a read error. The chain joins TRBV12-3 or TRBV12-4 to TRBJ1-1; 7 positions agree with TRBD1. The CDR3 has 15 residues. The CDR3 here is CASSSTDRVPTEVFF. The CDR3 coding sequence is TGTGCCAGCAGTTCCACTGACAGGGTCCCAACTGAAGTTTTCTTT.

This clonotype was counted at least ten times. The CDR3 DNA reads as TGCAGCACCACGAAGGCTGACGATACGCAGTATTTT. Translation: CSTTKADDTQYF. The V and J genes are TRBV20-1 and TRBJ2-3, with no clear D. Per germline, CDR1 DFQATT and CDR2 SNEGSKA (reference sequence). The length of the CDR3 is 12 residues.

The gene calls are TRBV6-5 and TRBJ1-5; D gene uncertain. This CDR3 is 15 amino acids long. Trimming pared 5 bases from V and 0 bases from J, leaving 11 bases between. Germline V gene data show CDR1 as MNHEY and CDR2 as SVGAGI. CDR3 nucleotides: TGTGCCAGCAGTCGGACTGGTATTAGCAATCAGCCCCAGCATTTT. It is translated as CASSRTGISNQPQHF.

This clonotype has a handful of counts. The CDR3 DNA is TGTGCCACCAGTGATCGCGGGGTAACGGTTGAGCAGTTCTTC. Encoded protein: CATSDRGVTVEQFF. V usage is TRBV24-1 and J usage is TRBJ2-1, with D maybe TRBD2 (6 bases). This CDR3 is 14 amino acids long. Trimming removed 3 bases from V and 9 bases from J, with 14 bases in between. Germline values: CDR1 KGHDR, CDR2 SFDVKD.

Only a few counts were recorded for this clonotype. The CDR3 DNA sequence: TGTGCCAGCAGTTTTCCGCCAAAGAACACTGAAGCTTTCTTT. Translated: CASSFPPKNTEAFF. The chain recombines TRBV12-3 or TRBV12-4 with TRBJ1-1; D is undetermined. This CDR3 comprises 14 residues. V shed 3 bases and J shed 1 base, with 9 bases lying between them.

The chain is built from TRBV3-1 and TRBJ2-5; TRBD1 is a possible D gene (5 bases). Germline CDR1 reads LGHDT; CDR2 reads YNNKEL (reference sequence). The CDR3 consists of 13 residues. V shed 1 base and J shed 6 bases, with 9 bases lying between them. In DNA, the CDR3 is TGTGCCAGCAGCCAAGGCAGGGTTCAGACCCAGTACTTC. Protein: CASSQGRVQTQYF.

This clonotype came up many times. The chain links TRBV6-6 to TRBJ1-4; TRBD1 might be the D (5 bases). V was cut by 4 bases and J by 7 bases, with 13 bases left in between. CDR3 length: 14 amino acids. Germline CDR1 and CDR2: MNHNY and SVGAGI (reference sequence). CDR3 in DNA: TGTGCCAGCAGTTCTAACAGGAAAGGTGAAAAACTGTTTTTT. Translating it yields CASSSNRKGEKLFF.

V is TRBV7-2 and J is TRBJ2-7; D is unresolved. V lost 1 base and J lost 2, with 9 bases in between. The CDR3 runs to 14 residues. Germline V gene lookup returns CDR1 SGHTA and CDR2 FQGNSA. In DNA, the CDR3 is TGTGCCAGCAGCTTAGGAATAGCTACCTACGAGCAGTACTTC. Translated: CASSLGIATYEQYF.

At least ten counts were recorded for this clonotype. The chain couples TRBV7-9 to TRBJ1-3, with TRBD1 matching over 7 bases. Germline lookup yields CDR1 SEHNR and CDR2 FQNEAQ (reference sequence). This CDR3 spans 14 amino acids. Trimming removed 3 bases from V and 4 bases from J; junction bases left unmatched: 3. The CDR3 protein is CASSFPGQGNTIYF. The DNA for the CDR3 is TGTGCCAGCAGCTTCCCGGGACAGGGAAACACCATATATTTT.

This clonotype showed up many times. The rearrangement uses TRBV2 and TRBJ2-7, with a tentative D call TRBD1 (5 bases). The germline V gene encodes CDR1 SNHLY and CDR2 FYNNEI. The CDR3 extends over 13 amino acids. Trimming took off 3 bases at V and 4 bases at J, with 10 bases between the two ends. Written as DNA, the CDR3 is TGTGCCAGCAGTGAGGACATCGGATACGAGCAGTACTTC. The encoded protein is CASSEDIGYEQYF. Complete variable domain (other parts from reference TRBV2 and TRBJ2-7): EPEVTQTPSHQVTQMGQEVILRCVPISNHLYFYWYRQILGQKVEFLVSFYNNEISEKSEIFDDQFSVERPDGSNFTLKIRSTKLEDSAMYFCASSEDIGYEQYFGPGTRLTVT.

In its sample, this clonotype was seen many times. The J gene is TRBJ2-2, the V gene TRBV12-3 or TRBV12-4, with 11 positions matching TRBD2. The ends lost 4 bases at V and 4 bases at J; junction bases unmatched: 8. The CDR3 extends over 17 amino acids. The CDR3 DNA sequence: TGTGCCAGCAGTTCTACATCTAGCGGGGGGCTCACCGGGGAGCTGTTTTTT. This codes for CASSSTSSGGLTGELFF.

Many counts were recorded for this clonotype. The chain couples TRBV3-1 to TRBJ1-1; 7 bases line up with TRBD1. Germline values: CDR1 LGHDT, CDR2 YNNKEL (reference sequence). V lost 2 bases and J lost 6; bases outside the gene matches: 6. The CDR3 has 14 amino acids. The CDR3 DNA is TGTGCCAGCAGCCAACGACAGGGTGGCGCTGAAGCTTTCTTT. Its translation is CASSQRQGGAEAFF.

The table lists this clonotype with many counts. The chain couples TRBV5-1 to TRBJ1-6; 7 bases map to TRBD1. The J segment lost 8 bases and the V segment lost 4 bases, leaving 3 bases of the junction unmatched. The CDR3 spans 13 residues. Germline loops: CDR1 SGHRS, CDR2 YFSETQ. CDR3 loop: CASSITGDSPLHF. In DNA, the CDR3 is TGCGCCAGCAGCATTACAGGGGATTCACCCCTCCACTTT.